These T cell receptor beta chains were read from a single sample in a study of T cells in Graves' hyperthyroidism and ophthalmopathy. MiXCR, run by TCRdb on the multiplex PCR reads, gives a single entry per CDR3 protein. The sample includes 700,000 to 950,000 distinct CDR3 sequences, 30% to 40% of them seen just once. The specimen was blood. Every receptor here comes from a middle-aged woman with Graves' hyperthyroidism. The conserved cysteine and the conserved F or W are not part of the CDR3 here.

V gene: TRBV29-1; J gene: TRBJ1-2; CDR3 protein: SVRKQGNYGYT
V gene: TRBV10-3; J gene: TRBJ1-2; CDR3 protein: AISPGLRYGYT
V gene: TRBV24-1; J gene: TRBJ1-1; CDR3 protein: ATRGVEDTEAF
V gene: TRBV20-1; J gene: TRBJ1-5; CDR3 protein: SAMGPQGQPQH
V gene: TRBV19; J gene: TRBJ2-6; CDR3 protein: ASTLGQGISGANVLT
V gene: TRBV10-2; J gene: TRBJ1-6; CDR3 protein: ASSPGENSPLH
V gene: TRBV9; J gene: TRBJ2-7; CDR3 protein: ASSVIGWDSGVEQY
V gene: TRBV6-1; J gene: TRBJ1-1; CDR3 protein: ASSYRPIQGGTEAF
V gene: TRBV4-3; J gene: TRBJ2-7; CDR3 protein: ASSRRTGDYEQY
V gene: TRBV2; J gene: TRBJ2-7; CDR3 protein: ASSENLAYEQY
V gene: TRBV6-5; J gene: TRBJ2-2; CDR3 protein: ASSRTSEAGELF
V gene: TRBV5-4; J gene: TRBJ1-5; CDR3 protein: ASSPGQGHNQPQH
V gene: TRBV20-1; J gene: TRBJ1-1; CDR3 protein: RGREVGDTEAF
V gene: TRBV7-2; J gene: TRBJ2-7; CDR3 protein: ATGTLRSEQY
V gene: TRBV27; J gene: TRBJ1-6; CDR3 protein: ASSLGPENSPLH
V gene: TRBV19; J gene: TRBJ1-3; CDR3 protein: ASSTAGFSGNTIY